Listed below are T cell receptor beta chains from one sample, sequenced in a study of breast tumors, draining lymph nodes, adjacent tissues. TCRdb redid the calling of the multiplex PCR reads with MiXCR, one entry per CDR3 protein. Altogether about 230,000 distinct CDR3 sequences are present, roughly 32% being singletons, with the ten largest covering approximately 1.4%. What was sequenced was axillary lymph node tissue. Every receptor here comes from a female donor with breast cancer. Some clones in this sample may be carry-over from other donors' samples. Each CDR3 is given with its conserved first and last residue. A D gene is named only where the DNA matches it firmly. Size is stated for part of the rows, as once, few or many counts, or as a class when the clone is expanded.

>TRBV24-1|many|TRBJ1-6|14|-
TGTGCCACCAGTGAATCAGGGGTCCATTCACCCCTCCACTTT
CATSESGVHSPLHF
>TRBV20-1|-|TRBJ1-2|16|-
TGCAGTGCTAGAGACGGTGCCAGGGCGGGGAACTATGGCTACACCTTC
CSARDGARAGNYGYTF
>TRBV5-1|-|TRBJ2-5|14|TRBD1
TGCGCCAGCAGCAGGGGACAGGGTAAAGACACCCAGTACTTC
CASSRGQGKDTQYF
>TRBV20-1|many|TRBJ2-3|17|TRBD2
TGCAGTGCTAGAGATAGCGGGAGGGCTAGGGTCGCAGATACGCAGTATTTT
CSARDSGRARVADTQYF
>TRBV9|many|TRBJ2-7|15|-
TGTGCCAGCAGCGTAGGGCCCCTCAGGAGCTCCGAGCAGTACTTC
CASSVGPLRSSEQYF
>TRBV20-1|many|TRBJ2-2|15|-
TGCAGTGCTAGAGTGAGCCTAGCGTCTACCGGGGAGCTGTTTTTT
CSARVSLASTGELFF
>TRBV20-1|-|TRBJ1-5|16|-
TGCAGTGCCAGCTCACCACTCAACAGGGCTGAGCAGCCCCAGCATTTT
CSASSPLNRAEQPQHF
>TRBV19|many|TRBJ2-1|13|TRBD1
TGTGCCAGAACAGACAGGGCCTACAATGAGCAGTTCTTC
CARTDRAYNEQFF
>TRBV14|many|TRBJ2-7|18|-
TGTGCCAGCAGCCAAGGTCCCGGGACGGTGATGAGCTCCTACGAGCAGTACTTC
CASSQGPGTVMSSYEQYF
>TRBV19|many|TRBJ2-3|14|-
TGTGCCAGTAAAACGGGTCCATCCACAGATACGCAGTATTTT
CASKTGPSTDTQYF
>TRBV29-1|-|TRBJ2-5|12|TRBD2
TGCATGGGGACTAGCGGACAAGAGACCCAGTACTTC
CMGTSGQETQYF
>TRBV10-3|many|TRBJ2-3|13|-
TGTGCCATCAGAGGGACTAGCACAGATACGCAGTATTTT
CAIRGTSTDTQYF
>TRBV27|many|TRBJ1-5|15|TRBD1
TGTGCCAGCACTCCGGGACAGGGCGGCAATCAGCCCCAGCATTTT
CASTPGQGGNQPQHF
>TRBV6-4|-|TRBJ2-1|15|TRBD2
TGTGCCAGCAGTCCCGTAGCGGGGGCTGTCTACGAGCAGCACTTC
CASSPVAGAVYEQHF
>TRBV2|-|TRBJ1-6|15|TRBD1
TGTGCCAGCTCTAGAACAGGGGGTCGTAATTCACCCCTCCACTTT
CASSRTGGRNSPLHF
>TRBV7-8|many|TRBJ2-1|15|-
TGTGCCAGCAGCACTTCAGGCAATAGCTACAATGAGCAGTTCTTC
CASSTSGNSYNEQFF
>TRBV19|many|TRBJ1-5|17|TRBD1
TGTGCCAGTAGTATGGCCCTCGGGACAGCTAGCAATCAGCCCCAGCATTTT
CASSMALGTASNQPQHF
>TRBV7-9|many|TRBJ2-4|15|TRBD1
TGTGCCAGCAGCTCGGACAGGGGGCCCAAAAACATTCAGTACTTC
CASSSDRGPKNIQYF
>TRBV24-1|many|TRBJ2-1|12|-
-
CATSDFGDEQFF
>TRBV19|-|TRBJ1-5|15|TRBD1
TGTGCCAGTAGTGACAGGGGATATGGCAATCAGCCCCGGCATTTT
CASSDRGYGNQPRHF
>TRBV6-6|once|TRBJ1-4|15|-
TGTGCCAGCAGGGGTAACCGGGCGGGGAGAGAAAAACTGTTTTTT
CASRGNRAGREKLFF
>TRBV7-2|few|TRBJ2-7|12|-
TGTGCCAGCAGCGAGGACCACTACGAGCAGTACTTC
CASSEDHYEQYF
>TRBV20-1|many|TRBJ2-7|11|-
TGCAGTGCGGAGGGGGACTACGAGCAGTACTTC
CSAEGDYEQYF
>TRBV5-1|-|TRBJ2-1|14|TRBD2
TGCGCCAGCAGCTGGACTAGCGGAAACAATGAGCAGTTCTTC
CASSWTSGNNEQFF
>TRBV6-5|-|TRBJ2-5|14|-
TGTGCCAGCAGTCATGAAAGGGGCCTGGAGACCCAGTACTTC
CASSHERGLETQYF
>TRBV29-1|many|TRBJ2-1|14|-
TGCAGCGTTGCCCGACTAGTAGGGGGCCATGAGCAGTTCTTC
CSVARLVGGHEQFF
>TRBV20-1|-|TRBJ1-6|14|-
TGCAGTGTCAGCAGGGAAACCTATAATTCACCCCTCCACTTT
CSVSRETYNSPLHF
>TRBV24-1|-|TRBJ2-6|14|-
TGTGCCACCAGTGAATTTACAGGGGCCAACGTCCTGACTTTC
CATSEFTGANVLTF
>TRBV4-1|many|TRBJ2-7|14|TRBD1
TGCGCCAGCAGCCGGGACAGGGATTCCTACGAGCAGTACTTC
CASSRDRDSYEQYF
>TRBV6-5|many|TRBJ1-5|13|-
TGTGCCAGCAGTCACGCCGGGAATCAGCCCCAGCATTTT
CASSHAGNQPQHF
>TRBV5-4|-|TRBJ2-5|16|-
TGTGCCAGCAGCTTGGATATTAGCGGAGGCCAAGAGACCCAGTACTTC
CASSLDISGGQETQYF
>TRBV12-3/TRBV12-4|many|TRBJ2-7|13|-
TGTGCCAGCGCGCTACAGGATTCCTACGAGCAGTACTTC
CASALQDSYEQYF
>TRBV6-5|many|TRBJ2-7|17|TRBD1
TGTGCCAGCAGTTACGAACGTCCGGGACAGGGTCCGTACGAGCAGTACTTC
CASSYERPGQGPYEQYF
>TRBV7-9|-|TRBJ2-1|12|-
TGTGCCAGTGAACGCCCCTACAATGAGCGGTTCTTC
CASERPYNERFF
>TRBV24-1|-|TRBJ1-5|15|-
TGTGCCACCAGTGATGCCAGCCATAGCAATCAGCCCCAGCATTTT
CATSDASHSNQPQHF
>TRBV3-1|many|TRBJ1-2|13|-
TGTGCCAGCAGCCACCTACGTAACTATGGCTACACCTTC
CASSHLRNYGYTF
>TRBV7-8|-|TRBJ1-6|15|-
TGTGCCAGCAGCTTAGTCGCGGGGTATAATTCACCCCTCCACTTT
CASSLVAGYNSPLHF
>TRBV4-1|many|TRBJ2-7|16|TRBD1
TGCGCCAGCAGCCAACTTCATCCCCTACAGGGGTACGAGCAGTACTTC
CASSQLHPLQGYEQYF
>TRBV18|many|TRBJ2-5|16|-
TGTGCCAGCTCACCACCCCTATTAGGGTACCCAAAGACCCAGTACTTC
CASSPPLLGYPKTQYF
>TRBV12-3/TRBV12-4|-|TRBJ2-5|12|-
TGTGCCAGAAGTTCGGACGAACAGACCCAGTACTTC
CARSSDEQTQYF
>TRBV28|many|TRBJ2-7|14|TRBD2
TGTGCCAGCAGACTTAGCGGGAGGATCAACGAGCAGTACTTC
CASRLSGRINEQYF
>TRBV12-3/TRBV12-4|many|TRBJ2-3|14|TRBD2
TGTGCCAGCCTTAGCGGGAGTAGCACAGATACGCAGTATTTT
CASLSGSSTDTQYF
>TRBV7-9|once|TRBJ2-5|14|-
TGTGCCAGCAGCTTAGTGGAGGCAGGGGAGACCCAGTACTTC
CASSLVEAGETQYF
>TRBV7-3|many|TRBJ2-1|16|TRBD2
TGTGCCAGCAGTCAAGCCCAACTAGCGGGACGGTATGAGCAGTTCTTC
CASSQAQLAGRYEQFF
>TRBV20-1|many|TRBJ2-4|19|-
TGCAGTGCCGAAAGGGTGGTAGGAGCCCGCATCGGGGCCAAAAACATTCAGTACTTC
CSAERVVGARIGAKNIQYF
>TRBV6-1|-|TRBJ2-3|20|TRBD2
TGTGCCAGCAGTGAATGGGGACTAGCGGGGGGATCCGTCTTAACAGATACGCAGTATTTT
CASSEWGLAGGSVLTDTQYF
>TRBV30|many|TRBJ2-3|13|-
TGTGCCTGTCTCCCGAAGGGGGTAGATACGCAGTATTTT
CACLPKGVDTQYF
>TRBV12-3/TRBV12-4|many|TRBJ2-1|14|TRBD2
TGTGCCAGCAGTAGGTCGGGAGGGCCCGGTGAGCAGTTCTTC
CASSRSGGPGEQFF
>TRBV6-2/TRBV6-3|-|TRBJ2-7|14|TRBD2
TGTGCCAGCAGTCACGTGGCGGGGGGATACGAGCAGTACTTC
CASSHVAGGYEQYF
>TRBV30|many|TRBJ2-2|14|TRBD1
TGTGCCTGGTCCACAGGGGATTTCCACGGGGAGCTGTTTTTT
CAWSTGDFHGELFF
>TRBV5-6|few|TRBJ2-5|17|-
TGTGCCAGCAGCTTGGCTTCAGCGTCCCCCTCCCAAGAGACCCAGTACTTC
CASSLASASPSQETQYF
>TRBV11-2|many|TRBJ1-1|12|-
TGTGCCAGCAGCTTCGCCGTACCTGAAGCTTTCTTT
CASSFAVPEAFF
>TRBV19|many|TRBJ2-3|15|TRBD2
TGTGCCAGTAGTAGACTAGCGGGAGGAGGAGATACGCAGTATTTT
CASSRLAGGGDTQYF